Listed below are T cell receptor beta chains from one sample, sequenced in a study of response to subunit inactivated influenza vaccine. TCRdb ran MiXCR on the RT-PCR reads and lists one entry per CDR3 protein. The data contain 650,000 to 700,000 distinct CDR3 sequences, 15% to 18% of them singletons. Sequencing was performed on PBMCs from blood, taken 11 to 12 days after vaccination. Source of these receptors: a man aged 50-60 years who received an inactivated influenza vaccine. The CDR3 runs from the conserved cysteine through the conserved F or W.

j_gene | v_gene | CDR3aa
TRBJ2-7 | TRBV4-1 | CASSQRSLRRQSDEQYF
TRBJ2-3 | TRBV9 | CASSVDFGTSGVTSTDTQYF
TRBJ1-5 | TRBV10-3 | CAISETRVQPQHF
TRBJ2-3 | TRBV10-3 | CAISMDRVGTDTQYF
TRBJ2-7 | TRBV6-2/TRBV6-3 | CASSYSGGSHEQYF
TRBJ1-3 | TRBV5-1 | CASSKSGTGTGNTIYF
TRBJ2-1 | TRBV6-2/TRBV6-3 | CASTDPITHNEQFF
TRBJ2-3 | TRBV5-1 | CASSLDAGDTQYF
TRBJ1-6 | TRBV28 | CASSPLDRDGSPLHF
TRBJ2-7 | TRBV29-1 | CSVRGRTSYEQYF
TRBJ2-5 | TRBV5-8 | CASSDRQGARETQYF
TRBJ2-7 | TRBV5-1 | CASSLGPFYEQYF
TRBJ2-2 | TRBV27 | CASSLSFPLNTGELFF
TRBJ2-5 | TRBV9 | CASSVGGQVQETQYF
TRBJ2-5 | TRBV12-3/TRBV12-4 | CASSLIEGAETQYF
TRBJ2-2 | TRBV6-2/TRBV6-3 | CATPSDRESGELFF
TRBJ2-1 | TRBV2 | CASSVRGGSSYNEQFF
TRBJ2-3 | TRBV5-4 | CASSSGGREDTQYF
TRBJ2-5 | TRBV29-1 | CSVRRGNQETQYF
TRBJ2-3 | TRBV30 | CAWNRGLPDTQYF
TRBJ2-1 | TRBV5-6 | CASSHYRRYNEQFF
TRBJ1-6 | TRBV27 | CASGWTGRYNSPLHF
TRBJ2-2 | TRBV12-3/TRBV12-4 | CASSTPGHYTGELFF
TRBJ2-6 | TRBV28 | CASSPGYGANVLTF
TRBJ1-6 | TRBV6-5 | CASSYGYTDSPLHF
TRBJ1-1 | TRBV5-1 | CASSLSIVADTEAFF
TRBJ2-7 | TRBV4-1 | CASSQRAGGLYEQYF
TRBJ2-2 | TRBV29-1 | CSVLWPRNTGELFF
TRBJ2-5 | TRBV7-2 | CASSSFPWTGQETQYF
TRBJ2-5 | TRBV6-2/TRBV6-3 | CACAGAHGTQYF